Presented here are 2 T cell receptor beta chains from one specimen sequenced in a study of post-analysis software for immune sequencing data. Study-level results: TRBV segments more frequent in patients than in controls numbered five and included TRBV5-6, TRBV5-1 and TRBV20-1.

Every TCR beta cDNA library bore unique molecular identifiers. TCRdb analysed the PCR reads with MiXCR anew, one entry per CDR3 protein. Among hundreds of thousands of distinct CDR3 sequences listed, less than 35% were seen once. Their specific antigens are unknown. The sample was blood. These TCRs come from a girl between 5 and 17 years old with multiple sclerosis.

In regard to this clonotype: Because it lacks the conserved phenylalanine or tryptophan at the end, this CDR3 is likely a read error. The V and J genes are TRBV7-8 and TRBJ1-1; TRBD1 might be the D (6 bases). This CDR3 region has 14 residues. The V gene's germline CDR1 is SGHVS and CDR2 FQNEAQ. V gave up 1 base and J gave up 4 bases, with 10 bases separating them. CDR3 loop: CASSLDGGPTEAFC. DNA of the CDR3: TGTGCCAGCAGCTTAGACGGGGGGCCCACTGAAGCTTTCTGT.

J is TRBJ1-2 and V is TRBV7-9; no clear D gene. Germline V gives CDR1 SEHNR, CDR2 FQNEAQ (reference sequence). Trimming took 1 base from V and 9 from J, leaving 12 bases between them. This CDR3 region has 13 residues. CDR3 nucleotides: TGTGCCAGCAGCTTAGGACCGCAAGAGAGCTACACCTTC. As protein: CASSLGPQESYTF.